The T cell receptor beta chain under discussion was sequenced for a study of a mutant IDH1 vaccine in newly diagnosed glioma. The overall study: Patients underwent eight vaccinations, which took place in weeks 1, 3, 5, 7, 11, 15, 19 and 23. Patients previously underwent radiotherapy, temozolomide, or both, and most underwent both. Overall study results and limits: Changes in top peripheral clonotypes did not appear linked to pseudoprogression.

This CDR3 has 13 residues. Germline CDR1 and CDR2: SGHVS and FQNEAQ. With 1 base removed from V and 8 bases from J, the gap between germline ends came to 11 bases. In regard to this clone: The antigen is unknown.

Repertoires were generated with immunoSEQ multiplex PCR, while TCRdb's copy carries only in-frame clones and drops some. The sample includes approximately 70,000 clones, around 82% of them seen just once. Time point: week 23, last vaccination. What each vaccine dose contained was 300 ug of mutant IDH1 20-mer peptide, accompanied by topical imiquimod. The chain joins TRBV7-8 to TRBJ1-2, with D uncertain. This specimen consisted of PBMCs, obtained from a glioma patient whose treatment included an IDH1 peptide vaccine. The receptor's source is a man younger than 35 with glioma. The CDR3 nucleotides read TGTGCCAGCAGCTTAGAGGGCCGGAGGGGCTACACCTTC. Amino acids: CASSLEGRRGYTF.